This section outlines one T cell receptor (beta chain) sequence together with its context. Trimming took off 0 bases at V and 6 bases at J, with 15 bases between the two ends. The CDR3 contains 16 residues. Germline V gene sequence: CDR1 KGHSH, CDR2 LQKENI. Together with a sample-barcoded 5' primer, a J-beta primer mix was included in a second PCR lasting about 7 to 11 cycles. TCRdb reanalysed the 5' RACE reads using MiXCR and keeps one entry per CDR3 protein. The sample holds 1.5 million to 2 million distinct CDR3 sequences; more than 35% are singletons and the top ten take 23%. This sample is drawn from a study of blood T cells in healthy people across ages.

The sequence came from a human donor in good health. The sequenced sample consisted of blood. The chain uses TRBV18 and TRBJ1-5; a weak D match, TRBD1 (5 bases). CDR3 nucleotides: TGTGCCAGCTCACCACCGCGGCAGGGTAAGAGTCAGCCCCAGCATTTT. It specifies CASSPPRQGKSQPQHF.